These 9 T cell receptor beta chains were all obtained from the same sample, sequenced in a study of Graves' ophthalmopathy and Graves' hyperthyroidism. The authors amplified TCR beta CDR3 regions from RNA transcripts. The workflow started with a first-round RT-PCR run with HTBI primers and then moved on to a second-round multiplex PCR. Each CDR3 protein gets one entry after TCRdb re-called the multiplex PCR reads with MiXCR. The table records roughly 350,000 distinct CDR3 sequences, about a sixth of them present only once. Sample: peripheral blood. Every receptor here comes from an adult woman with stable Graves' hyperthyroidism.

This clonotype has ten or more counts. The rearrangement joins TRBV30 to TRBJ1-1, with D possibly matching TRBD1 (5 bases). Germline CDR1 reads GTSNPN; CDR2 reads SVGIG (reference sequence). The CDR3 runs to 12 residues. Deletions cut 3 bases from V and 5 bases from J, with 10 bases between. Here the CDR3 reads CAWRRGETEAFF. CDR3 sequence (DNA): TGTGCCTGGAGGAGGGGAGAGACTGAAGCTTTCTTT.

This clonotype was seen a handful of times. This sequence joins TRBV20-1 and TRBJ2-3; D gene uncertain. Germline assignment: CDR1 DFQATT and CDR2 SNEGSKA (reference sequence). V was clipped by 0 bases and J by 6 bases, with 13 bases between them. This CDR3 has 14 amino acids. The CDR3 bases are TGCAGTGCTAGAGATCTCGGTATTCAGGATACGCAGTATTTT. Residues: CSARDLGIQDTQYF.

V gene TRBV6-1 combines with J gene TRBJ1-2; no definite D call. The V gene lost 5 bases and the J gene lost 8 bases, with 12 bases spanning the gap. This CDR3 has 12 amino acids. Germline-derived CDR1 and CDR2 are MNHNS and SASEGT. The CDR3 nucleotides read TGTGCCAGCAGTCCCCGCAATCGAGGCTACACCTTC. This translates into CASSPRNRGYTF.

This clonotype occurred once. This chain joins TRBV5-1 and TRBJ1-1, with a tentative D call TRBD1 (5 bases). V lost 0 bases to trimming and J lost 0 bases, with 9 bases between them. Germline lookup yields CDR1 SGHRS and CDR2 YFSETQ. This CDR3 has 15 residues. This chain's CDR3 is CASSLGTDMNTEAFF. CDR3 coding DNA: TGCGCCAGCAGCTTGGGAACGGACATGAACACTGAAGCTTTCTTT. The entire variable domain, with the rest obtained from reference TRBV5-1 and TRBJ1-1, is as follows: KAGVTQTPRYLIKTRGQQVTLSCSPISGHRSVSWYQQTPGQGLQFLFEYFSETQRNKGNFPGRFSGRQFSNSRSEMNVSTLELGDSALYLCASSLGTDMNTEAFFGQGTRLTVV.

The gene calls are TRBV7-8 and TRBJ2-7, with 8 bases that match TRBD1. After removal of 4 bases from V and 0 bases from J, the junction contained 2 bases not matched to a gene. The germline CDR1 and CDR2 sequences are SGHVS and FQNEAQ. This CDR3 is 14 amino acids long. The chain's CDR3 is CASSSTGVSYEQYF. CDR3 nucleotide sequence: TGTGCCAGCAGCTCGACAGGGGTCTCCTACGAGCAGTACTTC.

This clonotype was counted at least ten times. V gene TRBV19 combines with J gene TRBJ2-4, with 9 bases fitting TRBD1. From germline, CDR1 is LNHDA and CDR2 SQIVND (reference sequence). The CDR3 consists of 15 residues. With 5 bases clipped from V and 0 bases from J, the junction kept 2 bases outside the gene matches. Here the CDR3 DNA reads TGTGCCAGTAGTCCGGACAGGGGAGCCAAAAACATTCAGTACTTC. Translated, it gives CASSPDRGAKNIQYF.

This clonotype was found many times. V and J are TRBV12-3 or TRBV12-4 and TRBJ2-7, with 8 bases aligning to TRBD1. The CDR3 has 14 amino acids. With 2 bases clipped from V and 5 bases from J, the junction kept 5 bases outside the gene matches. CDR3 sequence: CASSLPQGANEQYF. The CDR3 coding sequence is TGTGCCAGCAGTTTACCCCAGGGGGCGAACGAGCAGTACTTC.

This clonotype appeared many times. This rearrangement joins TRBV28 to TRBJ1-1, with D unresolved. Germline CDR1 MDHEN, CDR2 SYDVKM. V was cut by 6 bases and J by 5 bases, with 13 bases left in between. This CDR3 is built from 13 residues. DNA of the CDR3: TGTGCCAGCAGAAACAGAAAGAGGACTGAAGCTTTCTTT. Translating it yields CASRNRKRTEAFF. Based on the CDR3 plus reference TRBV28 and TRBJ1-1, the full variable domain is DVKVTQSSRYLVKRTGEKVFLECVQDMDHENMFWYRQDPGLGLRLIYFSYDVKMKEKGDIPEGYSVSREKKERFSLILESASTNQTSMYLCASRNRKRTEAFFGQGTRLTVV.

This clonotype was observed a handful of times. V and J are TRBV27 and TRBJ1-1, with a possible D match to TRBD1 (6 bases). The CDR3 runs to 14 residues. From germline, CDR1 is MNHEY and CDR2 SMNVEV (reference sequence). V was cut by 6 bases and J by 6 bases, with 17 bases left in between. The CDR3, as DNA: TGTGCCAGCAGCTATAAGACAGGTAGTTCTGAAGCTTTCTTT. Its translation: CASSYKTGSSEAFF.